This T cell receptor beta chain was sequenced for a study of T cell responses to AZD1222 COVID-19 vaccine. Libraries were prepared by immunoSEQ multiplex PCR; TCRdb keeps only in-frame clonotypes and omits some of them. The sample carries roughly 170,000 clones, around 88% recorded once. On this clone itself: The antigen remains undetermined.

Looked up from germline, CDR1 is SGHNT and CDR2 is YENEEA. The CDR3 extends over 13 amino acids. With 7 bases removed from V and 3 bases from J, the gap between germline ends came to 9 bases. Study observations and caveats: Vaccine-associated CD4 TCRs spanned spike, dominant at 160-218 and 743-854.

Source: peripheral blood, taken on day 0 of AZD1222 vaccination. The V gene is TRBV11-3, the J gene TRBJ2-2; D gene uncertain. The source is an adult in good health. In nucleotides, the CDR3 is TGTGCCAGCACCCTAGGGCACACCGGGGAGCTGTTTTTT. Translated, it gives CASTLGHTGELFF.